Following are 12 T cell receptor beta chains from one sample sequenced in a study of tumor and adjacent non-tumor tissue in lung cancer. RNA was extracted from bulk tissue without any cell sorting. TCRbeta libraries were built with three rounds of nested PCR, modified from ARM-PCR. One entry per CDR3 protein, called by TCRdb with MiXCR from the multiplex PCR reads. This table has some 120,000 distinct CDR3 sequences, 55% to 75% appearing once. The sample taken for sequencing was lung tumor tissue. The receptors here all came from a man younger than 40 with non-small cell lung cancer.

The chain has TRBV12-3 or TRBV12-4 and TRBJ2-7, with D possibly being TRBD2 (6 bases). The CDR3 is made up of 13 amino acids. As DNA, the CDR3 is TGTGCTAGCGCTTTTGGCGGGGCAAACAAGCAGTACTTC. Translated, it gives CASAFGGANKQYF.

This clonotype has just a few counts. The chain carries TRBV20-1 and TRBJ1-6, with D hard to call. V was cut by 5 bases and J by 9 bases, with 11 bases left in between. Germline-derived CDR1 and CDR2 are DFQATT and SNEGSKA (reference sequence). The CDR3 length is 12 residues. Written as DNA, the CDR3 is TGCAGTGCTCGATGGAGGTGTTCACCCCTCCACTTT. Its translation: CSARWRCSPLHF.

The J gene is TRBJ1-5, the V gene TRBV5-1; 7 bases line up with TRBD1. The J call may be incorrect, as the DNA end agrees better with TRBJ2-3. This CDR3 spans 14 amino acids. Germline assignment: CDR1 SGHRS and CDR2 YFSETQ. The CDR3 here is CASSSGGSNQPQYF. The CDR3 DNA sequence: TGCGCCAGCAGCTCAGGGGGTAGCAATCAGCCCCAGTATTTT.

Only one count was recorded for this clonotype. The chain joins TRBV20-1 to TRBJ2-2; no firm D call. The V gene lost 4 bases and the J gene lost 5 bases, with 17 bases spanning the gap. Germline lookup yields CDR1 DFQATT and CDR2 SNEGSKA (reference sequence). The CDR3 contains 15 residues. The CDR3 DNA reads TGCAGTGCTACAAGTGACACGGAGAGGACCGGGGAGCTGTTTTTT. This translates into CSATSDTERTGELFF.

As regards this clonotype: This clone may be a read error of a much larger clone one base away. The gene calls are TRBV5-6 and TRBJ2-3; possibly TRBD1 or TRBD2 for D (6 bases each). Germline CDR1 is SGHDT and CDR2 is YYEEEE. The germline V and J ends were trimmed by 1 base and 4 bases, with 16 bases remaining between them. The CDR3 extends over 16 amino acids. CDR3 region: CASSLKLVGGSDTQYF. Written as DNA, the CDR3 is TGTGCCAGCAGCTTGAAGCTAGTGGGGGGCTCAGATACGCAGTATTTT.

This clonotype was seen a single time. A much larger clone is a single base away; this may be a read error. V usage is TRBV12-3 or TRBV12-4 and J usage is TRBJ2-7; D gene unclear. CDR3 size: 13 residues. CDR3 DNA: TGTGCCAGCAGAGGTTGGCTAACCTACGAGGAGTACTTC. It yields the protein CASRGWLTYEEYF.

This clonotype was counted many times. This sequence joins TRBV6-5 and TRBJ2-1; possibly TRBD1 or TRBD2 for D (5 bases each). Germline assignment: CDR1 MNHEY and CDR2 SVGAGI. V lost 8 bases and J 8 bases, leaving 19 bases between the germline ends. The CDR3 consists of 14 residues. The CDR3: CASAYDTRGDEQFF. For the CDR3, the DNA is TGTGCCAGCGCCTACGATACCCGGGGCGATGAGCAGTTCTTC.

V is TRBV11-2 and J is TRBJ2-1, with 9 bases matching TRBD2. CDR3 length: 15 amino acids. The germline gives CDR1 SGHAT, CDR2 FQNNGV. Trimming took 7 bases from V and 7 from J; bases not matched to a gene: 11. This chain's CDR3 is CASKCIAGGNNEQFF. The CDR3 nucleotides read TGTGCCAGCAAGTGTATTGCGGGAGGGAATAATGAGCAGTTCTTC. Combining the CDR3 with reference TRBV11-2 and TRBJ2-1 gives the whole variable domain EAGVAQSPRYKIIEKRQSVAFWCNPISGHATLYWYQQILGQGPKLLIQFQNNGVVDDSQLPKDRFSAERLKGVDSTLKIQPAKLEDSAVYLCASKCIAGGNNEQFFGPGTRLTVL.

This clonotype was detected only a few times. The chain uses TRBV9 and TRBJ2-6; D ambiguous. Trimming shortened V by 2 bases and J by 0 bases, and 12 bases separated the two germline ends. The germline gives CDR1 SGDLS, CDR2 YYNGEE. The CDR3 extends over 17 amino acids. The CDR3 protein is CASSVENPVSGANVLTF. The CDR3 DNA follows: TGTGCCAGCAGCGTCGAGAATCCAGTCTCTGGGGCCAACGTCCTGACTTTC.

This chain links TRBV11-2 with TRBJ2-3, with D perhaps TRBD2 (6 bases). V lost 10 bases to trimming and J lost 6 bases, with 17 bases between them. CDR1 and CDR2 from the germline V gene are SGHAT and FQNNGV. This CDR3 is built from 13 residues. The CDR3 DNA sequence: TGTGCCAACACCCGCGGGACCACTGATACGCAGTATTTT. Protein: CANTRGTTDTQYF.

This clonotype has at least ten counts. The V and J genes are TRBV12-3 or TRBV12-4 and TRBJ2-5; unclear D gene. The CDR3 runs to 11 residues. Trimming removed 5 bases at V and 2 bases at J, with 3 bases between. CDR3 DNA sequence: TGTGCCAGCAGTAGTCAAGAGACCCAGTACTTC. Translating gives CASSSQETQYF.

The gene calls are TRBV11-2 and TRBJ2-1; no firm D call. Germline V lookup: CDR1 SGHAT, CDR2 FQNNGV. V lost 1 base, J lost 5 bases, and 18 bases lay in between. The CDR3 contains 17 residues. CDR3 protein: CASSLGSAVWENNEQFF. As DNA, the CDR3 is TGTGCCAGCAGCTTAGGTTCGGCAGTCTGGGAAAACAATGAGCAGTTCTTC.